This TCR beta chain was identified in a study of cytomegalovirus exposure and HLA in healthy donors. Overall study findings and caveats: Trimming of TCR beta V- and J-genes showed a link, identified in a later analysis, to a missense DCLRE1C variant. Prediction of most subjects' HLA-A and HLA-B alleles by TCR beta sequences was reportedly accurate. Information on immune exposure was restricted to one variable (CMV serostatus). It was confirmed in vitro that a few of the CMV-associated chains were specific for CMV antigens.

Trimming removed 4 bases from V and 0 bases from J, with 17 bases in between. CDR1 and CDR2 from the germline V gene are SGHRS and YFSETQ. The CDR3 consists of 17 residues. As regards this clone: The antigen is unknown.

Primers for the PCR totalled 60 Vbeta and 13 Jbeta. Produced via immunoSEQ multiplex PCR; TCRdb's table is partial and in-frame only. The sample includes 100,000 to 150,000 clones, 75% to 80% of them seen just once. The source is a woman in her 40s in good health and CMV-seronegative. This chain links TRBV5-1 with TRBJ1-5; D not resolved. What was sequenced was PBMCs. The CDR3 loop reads CASSPTVASNSNQPQHF. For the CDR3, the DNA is TGCGCCAGCAGCCCCACCGTAGCGAGTAATAGCAATCAGCCCCAGCATTTT. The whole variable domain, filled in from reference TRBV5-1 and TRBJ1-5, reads KAGVTQTPRYLIKTRGQQVTLSCSPISGHRSVSWYQQTPGQGLQFLFEYFSETQRNKGNFPGRFSGRQFSNSRSEMNVSTLELGDSALYLCASSPTVASNSNQPQHFGDGTRLSIL.